A few counts support the clone carrying this T cell receptor (beta chain). The antigen is not known. The sample belongs to a study of human T cells and chemical hapten exposure. Study-wide findings and caveats: Having alopecia, the donors may differ immunologically from healthy people. The study found expanded TCRs formed significantly more large CDR3 similarity clusters than controls. Positively correlated with patch test score were the counts of PT1 expanded TCRs.

Specified time point: patch test 1, 2 weeks after DPC sensitization. Treatment meaning: therapeutic diphenylcyclopropenone sensitization with weekly scalp DPC. TCRdb ran MiXCR on the RACE reads and lists one entry per CDR3 protein. The table has 85,000 or so distinct CDR3 sequences, over 8.5% seen once. This CDR3 has 12 amino acids. V lost 4 bases, J lost 8 bases, and 5 bases stayed unmatched. The germline CDR1 and CDR2 sequences are SGHAT and FQNNGV. Here the sequenced sample was whole blood, taken in connection with sensitization to the hapten diphenylcyclopropenone (DPC). This sequence originates from a woman aged 45-65 years with alopecia areata. Some clones in this sample may be carry-over from other donors' samples. V gene TRBV11-2 combines with J gene TRBJ2-7; 7 bases are a match to TRBD1. The CDR3 DNA follows: TGTGCCAGCAGCTCAGGGACAGCGCAGCAGTACTTC. It translates to CASSSGTAQQYF.